A single sample gave rise to the 9 T cell receptor beta chains below, sequenced in a study of CD8+ T cells in alopecia areata. Reverse transcribed after extraction, RNA yielded cDNA as the sequencing template. The assay was immunoSEQ multiplex PCR, and TCRdb's table has in-frame clones only and misses some. The repertoire holds approximately 210,000 clones, with under 70% as singletons. The treatment here: oral pan-JAK inhibitor, 5-10 mg twice daily. The sequences come from CD4+ T cells sorted from blood, collected around week 44, from a patient treated with tofacitinib. These receptors were collected from a human donor with alopecia areata.

This clone was detected only a few times. This rearrangement joins TRBV12-5 to TRBJ1-1, with D uncertain. Trimming took 7 bases from V and 1 from J, leaving 13 bases between them. This CDR3 contains 14 residues. CDR1 is LGHNT, CDR2 FRNRAP, per germline. This CDR3 is CASARRRENTEAFF. For the CDR3, the DNA is TGTGCTAGTGCCCGGAGGAGGGAGAACACTGAAGCTTTCTTT.

The V gene is TRBV5-1, the J gene TRBJ1-2, with D possibly TRBD1 on 6 matching bases. This CDR3 contains 13 residues. Trimming took off 3 bases at V and 7 bases at J, with 13 bases between the two ends. Germline assignment: CDR1 SGHRS and CDR2 YFSETQ. The CDR3 DNA reads as TGCGCCAGCAGCTCATCAGACAGGACTGGCTACACCTTC. Protein sequence: CASSSSDRTGYTF.

The J gene is TRBJ1-1, the V gene TRBV10-3; perhaps TRBD1 as D (5 bases). Looked up from germline, CDR1 is ENHRY and CDR2 is SYGVKD. V shed 6 bases and J shed 1 base, with 9 bases lying between them. This CDR3 region has 13 residues. The CDR3 sequence: CAIRGDWNTEAFF. CDR3 in DNA: TGTGCCATCAGGGGGGATTGGAACACTGAAGCTTTCTTT.

J is TRBJ1-6 and V is TRBV14; a possible D gene is TRBD1 (6 bases). This CDR3 region has 15 residues. V lost 5 bases and J lost 10, with 18 bases in between. In germline, CDR1 is SGHDN, CDR2 FVKESK. The DNA of the CDR3 is TGTGCCAGCAGCAATAATGGTGCAGGGGTCTCACCCCTCCACTTT. Protein: CASSNNGAGVSPLHF.

The V call is TRBV7-2, the J call TRBJ2-1; D remains ambiguous. Trimming took 2 bases from V and 9 from J, leaving 8 bases between them. CDR3 length equals 12 residues. The germline gives CDR1 SGHTA, CDR2 FQGNSA. In DNA, the CDR3 is TGTGCCAGCAGCTTAAGTACGCGTGAGCAGTTCTTC. Its translation: CASSLSTREQFF.

The chain links TRBV4-3 to TRBJ2-3; D remains unclear. Looked up from germline, CDR1 is LGHNA and CDR2 is YSLEER. The CDR3 contains 14 residues. The V end lost 3 bases, the J end lost 6 bases, and 13 bases lay between the germline ends. CDR3 nucleotide sequence: TGCGCCAGCAGCCATTACCAGACCAGGGATACGCAGTATTTT. Translating gives CASSHYQTRDTQYF.

The genes are TRBV6-1 and TRBJ1-2; possible D gene TRBD1, 6 bases. Germline CDR1 MNHNS, CDR2 SASEGT. Trimming removed 2 bases at V and 4 bases at J, with 11 bases between. The CDR3 is made up of 14 amino acids. CDR3 bases: TGTGCCAGCAGTGAACAACAGGGACCCTATGGCTACACCTTC. This gives the protein CASSEQQGPYGYTF.

This clone was counted only a few times. The chain carries TRBV13 and TRBJ2-2; 7 nucleotides agree with TRBD1. V trimming: 5 bases; J trimming: 2 bases; junction bases outside the gene matches: 5. This CDR3 is 15 amino acids long. Germline V lookup: CDR1 PRHDT, CDR2 FYEKMQ (reference sequence). CDR3 coding DNA: TGTGCCAGCAGCCGGGACAGTCGAAACACCGGGGAGCTGTTTTTT. This translates into CASSRDSRNTGELFF.

This clone appeared a single time. The chain couples TRBV7-9 to TRBJ1-2; D is perhaps TRBD1 (5 bases). The CDR3 has 13 residues. Germline CDR1 and CDR2: SEHNR and FQNEAQ (reference sequence). Between the trimmed V and J ends, which lost 7 bases and 0 bases, there was a span of 9 bases. The CDR3 sequence: CASTPTANYGYTF. The CDR3 DNA follows: TGTGCCAGCACCCCGACAGCTAACTATGGCTACACCTTC.